What follows are 31 T cell receptor beta chains derived from one specimen sequenced in a study of cytomegalovirus exposure and HLA in healthy donors. TCRdb's table, derived via immunoSEQ multiplex PCR, lists solely in-frame clones and lacks some. The top ten hold over 0.7% of the sample, which has about 280,000 clones, roughly 90% seen once. Sequencing input: PBMCs. The receptor set was obtained from a woman aged 18-30 years in good health and CMV-seronegative.

This chain uses TRBV29-1 with TRBJ1-3; 7 positions agree with TRBD1. Looked up from germline, CDR1 is SQVTM and CDR2 is ANQGSEA. The junction had 7 bases not matched to a gene; V was cut back by 4 bases and J by 4 bases. CDR3 length: 14 amino acids. CDR3 protein: CSVAGTGVGNTIYF. The CDR3, as DNA: TGCAGCGTTGCCGGAACAGGGGTGGGAAACACCATATATTTT.

With regard to this clone: Compared with germline, one end of the junction differs, possibly owing to a read error. J is TRBJ2-5 and V is TRBV6-5, with 10 bases that match TRBD1. There are 14 residues in the CDR3. The germline V gene has CDR1 MNHEY and CDR2 SVGAGI. The CDR3 loop is CASSLDRGLGRTHF. The CDR3 DNA sequence: TGTGCCAGCAGTTTAGACAGGGGGCTGGGGAGGACCCACTTC.

The chain uses TRBV9 and TRBJ1-2; 7 positions match TRBD1. The V and J ends lost 3 bases and 0 bases, in that order; junction bases with no gene match: 11. Germline CDR1 and CDR2: SGDLS and YYNGEE. The CDR3 has 17 amino acids. The CDR3 nucleotides are TGTGCCAGCAGCGGTTGGGACAGCGAGGATTCTAACTATGGCTACACCTTC. It codes for CASSGWDSEDSNYGYTF.

The sample holds one count of this clone. The chain links TRBV5-1 to TRBJ1-3, with TRBD1 as a possible D gene (5 bases). This CDR3 has 13 amino acids. Germline CDR1 SGHRS, CDR2 YFSETQ. V lost 0 bases, J lost 11 bases, and 12 bases lay in between. CDR3: CASSLGGDQAIYF. The CDR3 coding sequence is TGCGCCAGCAGCTTGGGGGGGGATCAAGCCATATATTTT.

The genes are TRBV7-6 and TRBJ2-2; 11 bases line up with TRBD1. Germline V lookup: CDR1 SGHVS, CDR2 FNYEAQ. The CDR3 runs 16 residues. V shed 3 bases and J 5 bases; nucleotides not matched to a gene: 5. The CDR3: CASSFSWDRGTGELFF. CDR3 bases: TGTGCCAGCAGCTTTAGTTGGGACAGGGGGACCGGGGAGCTGTTTTTT.

The chain is built from TRBV19 and TRBJ2-1, with D tentatively TRBD2 (5 bases). The V and J ends lost 5 bases and 7 bases respectively, with 12 bases between them. Germline V gives CDR1 LNHDA, CDR2 SQIVND (reference sequence). The CDR3 runs to 13 residues. The CDR3, as DNA: TGTGCCAGTAGTCCCGTCGGAGGAAATGAGCAGTTCTTC. This encodes CASSPVGGNEQFF.

CDR3 amino acids: CAGDRGQETQYF. CDR3 in DNA: TGTGCCGGGGACAGGGGGCAAGAGACCCAGTACTTC. The rearrangement joins TRBV2 to TRBJ2-5; 11 nucleotides agree with TRBD1. With V trimmed by 11 bases and J by 2 bases, 1 base remained unmatched. Germline V gene lookup returns CDR1 SNHLY and CDR2 FYNNEI. The CDR3 covers 12 residues. Supplemented by reference TRBV2 and TRBJ2-5, the full variable domain reads EPEVTQTPSHQVTQMGQEVILRCVPISNHLYFYWYRQILGQKVEFLVSFYNNEISEKSEIFDDQFSVERPDGSNFTLKIRSTKLEDSAMYFCAGDRGQETQYFGPGTRLLVL.

The V and J genes are TRBV7-2 and TRBJ2-1; the D gene is possibly TRBD1 (5 bases). Trimming pared 1 base from V and 4 bases from J, leaving 14 bases between. The CDR3 is 16 amino acids. Germline V gene sequence: CDR1 SGHTA, CDR2 FQGNSA. DNA of the CDR3: TGTGCCAGCAGCTTAGGGGCTGACAGACCATACAATGAGCAGTTCTTC. Amino acids: CASSLGADRPYNEQFF.

The rearrangement links TRBV6-1 to TRBJ2-3; 15 bases are a match to TRBD2. The germline V gene has CDR1 MNHNS and CDR2 SASEGT. The CDR3 has 16 amino acids. V lost 4 bases to trimming and J lost 3 bases; unmatched junction nucleotides: 2. The CDR3 here is CASSVGTSGGTDTQYF. CDR3 coding DNA: TGTGCCAGCAGTGTCGGGACTAGCGGGGGGACAGATACGCAGTATTTT.

This chain uses TRBV28 with TRBJ2-7; 7 positions agree with TRBD2. V shed 3 bases and J 5 bases; nucleotides not matched to a gene: 1. Germline V gene lookup returns CDR1 MDHEN and CDR2 SYDVKM. The CDR3 runs 12 residues. The CDR3 loop reads CASSFRGDEQYF. The CDR3 DNA follows: TGTGCCAGCAGTTTTCGGGGGGACGAGCAGTACTTC.

This chain connects TRBV7-9 to TRBJ2-7; 8 bases align to TRBD2. Germline CDR1 reads SEHNR; CDR2 reads FQNEAQ (reference sequence). Losses at the gene ends were 1 base for V and 6 bases for J; bases not matched to a gene: 17. This CDR3 spans 18 amino acids. CDR3 residues: CASSLGFEALGTSLEQYF. CDR3 in DNA: TGTGCCAGCAGCTTAGGGTTTGAGGCACTGGGGACTAGTCTCGAGCAGTACTTC. Supplemented by reference TRBV7-9 and TRBJ2-7, the full variable domain reads DTGVSQNPRHKITKRGQNVTFRCDPISEHNRLYWYRQTLGQGPEFLTYFQNEAQLEKSRLLSDRFSAERPKGSFSTLEIQRTEQGDSAMYLCASSLGFEALGTSLEQYFGPGTRLTVT.

The gene calls are TRBV7-2 and TRBJ1-1; weak D call: TRBD1 (5 bases). CDR3 length: 14 residues. From germline, CDR1 is SGHTA and CDR2 FQGNSA. The V end was cut by 6 bases, the J end by 5 bases, with 16 bases between. CDR3 amino acids: CASRDRGRQTEAFF. The CDR3 DNA follows: TGTGCCAGCAGAGACCGGGGGAGGCAGACTGAAGCTTTCTTT.

This sequence joins TRBV18 and TRBJ1-5; 9 bases agree with TRBD1. CDR3 size: 15 residues. Germline CDR1 reads KGHSH; CDR2 reads LQKENI. Trimming at V came to 5 bases and at J to 7 bases, leaving 9 bases not matched to a gene. Written as DNA, the CDR3 is TGTGCCAGCTCAACACTACAGGGGGCAAACCAGCCCCAGCATTTT. Protein: CASSTLQGANQPQHF.

This clone appeared a few times. V gene TRBV6-5 combines with J gene TRBJ2-7; a possible D gene is TRBD2 (6 bases). CDR3 length: 14 residues. The V end was cut by 2 bases, the J end by 5 bases, with 13 bases between. In germline, CDR1 is MNHEY, CDR2 SVGAGI. The CDR3 loop is CASSYRDLLNEQYF. CDR3 DNA: TGTGCCAGCAGTTACCGGGACTTACTAAACGAGCAGTACTTC.

The chain couples TRBV2 to TRBJ1-6; 8 bases line up with TRBD1. The CDR3 sequence is 14 residues long. Germline CDR1 and CDR2: SNHLY and FYNNEI. V gave up 6 bases and J gave up 9 bases; unmatched junction bases: 7. CDR3 bases: TGTGCCAGCAGCTTGGGGACAGGCTCTTCACCCCTCCACTTT. It translates to CASSLGTGSSPLHF. The full variable domain, with the rest looked up from reference TRBV2 and TRBJ1-6, is EPEVTQTPSHQVTQMGQEVILRCVPISNHLYFYWYRQILGQKVEFLVSFYNNEISEKSEIFDDQFSVERPDGSNFTLKIRSTKLEDSAMYFCASSLGTGSSPLHFGNGTRLTVT.

The chain recombines TRBV2 with TRBJ2-7, with 12 bases that match TRBD2. V dropped 6 bases and J dropped 1; count of bases not matched to a gene: 4. CDR3 length equals 15 residues. Germline V lookup: CDR1 SNHLY, CDR2 FYNNEI. The CDR3 loop reads CASRAGLAGSYEQYF. The DNA for the CDR3 is TGTGCCAGCAGAGCCGGACTAGCGGGGTCCTACGAGCAGTACTTC.

V gene TRBV18 combines with J gene TRBJ1-1; possibly TRBD1 for D (5 bases). Germline-derived CDR1 and CDR2 are KGHSH and LQKENI. V was shortened by 2 bases and J by 4 bases, with 8 bases between the two germline ends. The CDR3 length is 13 residues. CDR3 coding DNA: TGTGCCAGCTCACCAGCGGGACCCACTGAAGCTTTCTTT. It translates to CASSPAGPTEAFF.

The CDR3 nucleotides read TGTGCCAGCAGTCGGGGGTGGCAGGGGGATAAAAACATTCAGTACTTC. It yields the protein CASSRGWQGDKNIQYF. This chain connects TRBV28 to TRBJ2-4, with a weak D call TRBD1 (7 bases). The CDR3 is 16 residues long. In germline, CDR1 is MDHEN, CDR2 SYDVKM. The V and J ends lost 5 bases and 4 bases respectively, with 18 bases between them. Full variable domain (rest looked up from reference TRBV28 and TRBJ2-4): DVKVTQSSRYLVKRTGEKVFLECVQDMDHENMFWYRQDPGLGLRLIYFSYDVKMKEKGDIPEGYSVSREKKERFSLILESASTNQTSMYLCASSRGWQGDKNIQYFGAGTRLSVL.

The genes are TRBV6-4 and TRBJ2-3, with D possibly matching TRBD2 (6 bases). Germline-derived CDR1 and CDR2 are MRHNA and SNTAGT. Deletions cut 4 bases from V and 2 bases from J, with 16 bases between. The CDR3 runs to 16 residues. CDR3 nucleotides: TGTGCCAGCAGTGCCTCCGGGACTGGGGACACAGATACGCAGTATTTT. Translating it yields CASSASGTGDTDTQYF.

The rearrangement uses TRBV6-5 and TRBJ1-1, with D tentatively TRBD1 (5 bases). The CDR3 consists of 12 residues. Germline V gene data show CDR1 as MNHEY and CDR2 as SVGAGI. V was pared by 6 bases and J by 6 bases, with 11 bases between. This CDR3 is CASRGRLSEAFF. CDR3 in DNA: TGTGCCAGCAGGGGGCGATTATCTGAAGCTTTCTTT.

The chain joins TRBV27 to TRBJ2-3; possible D gene TRBD1, 6 bases. Germline-derived CDR1 and CDR2 are MNHEY and SMNVEV (reference sequence). Deletions cut 5 bases from V and 0 bases from J, with 24 bases between. This CDR3 spans 19 amino acids. CDR3 bases: TGTGCCAGCAGTGCCCGACAGCAGGGGCCCTACCTTAGCACAGATACGCAGTATTTT. Its protein product is CASSARQQGPYLSTDTQYF.

This chain uses TRBV27 with TRBJ2-3, with TRBD2 matching over 8 bases. Germline V gene data show CDR1 as MNHEY and CDR2 as SMNVEV (reference sequence). The CDR3 sequence is 14 residues long. The J segment lost 3 bases and the V segment lost 2 bases, leaving 1 base of the junction unmatched. The DNA for the CDR3 is TGTGCCAGCAGTTTAGGACTAGCAACAGATACGCAGTATTTT. Its protein is CASSLGLATDTQYF.

This chain links TRBV11-2 with TRBJ1-1, with unresolved D. With 0 bases removed from V and 3 bases from J, the gap between germline ends came to 8 bases. The CDR3 is made up of 14 amino acids. CDR1 SGHAT and CDR2 FQNNGV come from the germline V gene. DNA for the CDR3: TGTGCCAGCAGCTTAGATCTAATTTACACTGAAGCTTTCTTT. Protein product: CASSLDLIYTEAFF.

The rearrangement joins TRBV6-5 to TRBJ2-5; the match to TRBD2 covers 8 bases. After removal of 1 base from V and 5 bases from J, the junction contained 3 bases not matched to a gene. The CDR3 has 14 amino acids. Germline V gene sequence: CDR1 MNHEY, CDR2 SVGAGI. The CDR3 coding sequence is TGTGCCAGCAGTTACTTAGCGGGAATGGAGACCCAGTACTTC. Translation gives CASSYLAGMETQYF.

The rearrangement joins TRBV9 to TRBJ2-7; no reliable D call. The CDR3 covers 15 residues. V lost 2 bases, J lost 0 bases, and 12 bases lay in between. Germline V gives CDR1 SGDLS, CDR2 YYNGEE. For the CDR3, the DNA is TGTGCCAGCAGCGTGGGTGGCTCTAGCTCCTACGAGCAGTACTTC. The encoded protein is CASSVGGSSSYEQYF.

The chain joins TRBV2 to TRBJ2-7; no clear D. The length of the CDR3 is 14 residues. Between the trimmed V and J ends, which lost 0 bases and 9 bases, there was a span of 15 bases. In germline, CDR1 is SNHLY, CDR2 FYNNEI. CDR3 DNA: TGTGCCAGCAGTGAAGCGGGCAGGCCCATCGGGCAGTACTTC. It codes for CASSEAGRPIGQYF.

The J gene is TRBJ2-7, the V gene TRBV7-5; the table's TRBD2 call for D was not verified on the DNA. TRBV7-5 is labeled a pseudogene. The CDR3 contains 16 residues. This chain's CDR3 is CALRRDELAGIYEQYF. The CDR3 DNA reads as TGTGCTCTTCGAAGAGACGAACTAGCGGGGATTTACGAGCAGTACTTC.

CDR3 loop: CASSATTGSQETQYF. The DNA of the CDR3 is TGTGCCAGCAGCGCGACCACAGGGTCCCAAGAGACCCAGTACTTC. The chain uses TRBV9 and TRBJ2-5, with D perhaps TRBD1 (6 bases). Looked up from germline, CDR1 is SGDLS and CDR2 is YYNGEE. This CDR3 contains 15 residues. V dropped 3 bases and J dropped 1 base, with 13 bases sitting between them.

The chain joins TRBV30 to TRBJ1-3, with D possibly TRBD1 on 6 matching bases. The CDR3 consists of 14 residues. Germline CDR1 reads GTSNPN; CDR2 reads SVGIG (reference sequence). This chain's CDR3 is CAYGDPDRGNTIYF. The CDR3 DNA reads TGTGCATACGGGGATCCAGACAGGGGAAACACCATATATTTT.

This sequence joins TRBV28 and TRBJ2-7; perhaps TRBD2 as D (6 bases). The CDR3 is made up of 14 amino acids. Germline V gene sequence: CDR1 MDHEN, CDR2 SYDVKM. V was clipped by 3 bases and J by 3 bases, with 12 bases between them. DNA for the CDR3: TGTGCCAGCAGTTTGGCGGGGACCAACTACGAGCAGTACTTC. Its translation is CASSLAGTNYEQYF.

This chain connects TRBV5-1 to TRBJ2-2; 13 nucleotides line up with TRBD2. The germline V gene encodes CDR1 SGHRS and CDR2 YFSETQ. The CDR3 totals 17 residues. V was pared by 0 bases and J by 6 bases, with 5 bases of the junction left unmatched. This CDR3 reads CASSLELAGGAPGELFF. The CDR3 DNA reads as TGCGCCAGCAGCTTGGAACTAGCGGGAGGGGCCCCCGGGGAGCTGTTTTTT.